A single sample is the source of the 20 T cell receptor beta chains below, sequenced in a study of blood T cell repertoires in COVID-19. TCRdb's copy holds only in-frame clones and misses some; the assay was immunoSEQ multiplex PCR. The sample contains 300,000 or so clones, 83% of which appear only once. Material: peripheral blood. These receptor sequences come from a woman in her forties or fifties with acute or convalescent COVID-19.

In DNA form, the CDR3 reads TGTGCCAGCAGCTTGGGACAGGGGGTCGACTATGGCTACACCTTC. Encoded protein: CASSLGQGVDYGYTF. This chain connects TRBV5-5 to TRBJ1-2; TRBD1 agrees at 9 bases. CDR1 is SGHKS, CDR2 YYEKEE, per germline (reference sequence). The CDR3 extends over 15 amino acids. V gave up 0 bases and J gave up 3 bases; unmatched junction bases: 3.

The chain joins TRBV7-8 to TRBJ2-1; TRBD2 agrees at 11 bases. V was clipped by 8 bases and J by 7 bases; unmatched bases: 10. Germline V gene sequence: CDR1 SGHVS, CDR2 FQNEAQ. The CDR3 totals 15 residues. The DNA of the CDR3 is TGTGCCAGCGGTACTAGCGGGGGCGCTAGGAATGAGCAGTTCTTC. This translates into CASGTSGGARNEQFF. The whole variable domain, remainder taken from reference TRBV7-8 and TRBJ2-1, is GAGVSQSPRYKVAKRGQDVALRCDPISGHVSLFWYQQALGQGPEFLTYFQNEAQLDKSGLPSDRFFAERPEGSVSTLKIQRTQQEDSAVYLCASGTSGGARNEQFFGPGTRLTVL.

J is TRBJ1-5 and V is TRBV12-5, with 8 bases matching TRBD1. The V segment lost 3 bases and the J segment 7 bases; nucleotides outside the gene matches: 5. CDR1 and CDR2 (germline): LGHNT, FRNRAP. CDR3 size: 14 residues. The CDR3 loop reads CASGLNRGEQPQHF. The CDR3, as DNA: TGTGCTAGTGGTTTAAACAGGGGGGAGCAGCCCCAGCATTTT.

This clone was seen only once. The CDR3 is CASSLSGGLGTGELFF. The CDR3 nucleotides read TGCGCCAGCAGCTTGAGCGGGGGGCTGGGCACCGGGGAGCTGTTTTTT. This chain connects TRBV5-1 to TRBJ2-2, with 9 bases fitting TRBD2. The CDR3 sequence is 16 residues long. After removal of 1 base from V and 4 bases from J, the junction contained 5 bases not matched to a gene. Germline CDR1 reads SGHRS; CDR2 reads YFSETQ.

The chain joins TRBV5-4 to TRBJ2-5, with D possibly being TRBD1 (6 bases). The CDR3 has 14 residues. The V end lost 1 base, the J end lost 5 bases, and 12 bases lay between the germline ends. Germline V lookup: CDR1 SGHNT, CDR2 YYREEE (reference sequence). CDR3 bases: TGTGCCAGCAGCTTGCCAGGGGATCGGGAGACCCAGTACTTC. This translates into CASSLPGDRETQYF.

The V gene is TRBV5-1, the J gene TRBJ1-2, with 9 bases matching TRBD1. V was clipped by 4 bases and J by 4 bases; unmatched bases: 8. Per the germline V gene, CDR1 is SGHRS and CDR2 is YFSETQ. The CDR3 totals 15 residues. The CDR3 reads CASSQRTGESYGYTF. In DNA form, the CDR3 reads TGCGCCAGCAGCCAAAGGACAGGGGAGTCCTATGGCTACACCTTC.

The rearrangement links TRBV5-1 to TRBJ1-3, with TRBD1 as a possible D gene (6 bases). V lost 3 bases to trimming and J lost 0 bases, with 10 bases between them. From germline, CDR1 is SGHRS and CDR2 YFSETQ. This CDR3 has 15 amino acids. For the CDR3, the DNA is TGCGCCAGCAGCTGGACAGCCAACTCTGGAAACACCATATATTTT. Protein sequence: CASSWTANSGNTIYF.

The chain has TRBV15 and TRBJ2-5; TRBD2 matches at 10 bases. V dropped 4 bases and J dropped 1; count of bases not matched to a gene: 9. Germline V gene lookup returns CDR1 LNHNV and CDR2 YYDKDF (reference sequence). CDR3 length: 17 amino acids. CDR3 sequence: CATSKGASGRAQETQYF. The CDR3 nucleotides read TGTGCCACCAGCAAAGGGGCGAGCGGGAGGGCCCAAGAGACCCAGTACTTC.

The chain joins TRBV5-5 to TRBJ2-7, with TRBD2 matching over 8 bases. Germline V CDR1 and CDR2: SGHKS, YYEKEE (reference sequence). The V and J ends lost 3 bases and 6 bases, in that order; junction bases with no gene match: 5. This CDR3 contains 13 residues. The CDR3 region is CASSYGLAGEQYF. CDR3 sequence (DNA): TGTGCCAGCAGCTACGGACTAGCTGGCGAGCAGTACTTC.

The rearrangement links TRBV30 to TRBJ2-1, with TRBD2 identical over 9 bases. The CDR3 consists of 13 residues. Looked up from germline, CDR1 is GTSNPN and CDR2 is SVGIG (reference sequence). V shed 7 bases, J shed 10 bases, and the junction held 11 bases outside the gene matches. CDR3 protein: CASQGGGASEQFF. The CDR3 coding sequence is TGTGCCTCCCAGGGCGGGGGGGCCTCGGAGCAGTTCTTC.

This chain uses TRBV5-1 with TRBJ2-5, with D possibly matching TRBD2 (5 bases). The CDR3 totals 14 residues. Between the trimmed V and J ends, which lost 3 bases and 1 base, there was a span of 10 bases. CDR1 and CDR2 from the germline V gene are SGHRS and YFSETQ. DNA of the CDR3: TGCGCCAGCAGCTCCTGGACTCTCCAAGAGACCCAGTACTTC. Encoded protein: CASSSWTLQETQYF.

This chain joins TRBV29-1 and TRBJ2-1, with a possible D match to TRBD2 (6 bases). Germline CDR1 SQVTM, CDR2 ANQGSEA. The CDR3 is 15 residues long. V lost 1 base, J lost 0 bases, and 10 bases lay in between. In DNA form, the CDR3 reads TGCAGCGTTGAAGGGGCGGGACTCTCCTACAATGAGCAGTTCTTC. Translation: CSVEGAGLSYNEQFF.

This sequence joins TRBV5-4 and TRBJ1-4; maybe TRBD1 (6 bases). The CDR3 is 13 residues long. Germline V gene lookup returns CDR1 SGHNT and CDR2 YYREEE (reference sequence). CDR3 in amino acids: CAFQGNFNEKLFF. The CDR3 bases are TGTGCTTTTCAGGGGAACTTTAATGAAAAACTGTTTTTT.

This clone was seen once. The V gene is TRBV15, the J gene TRBJ2-2, with D perhaps matching TRBD1 (6 bases). V was pared by 6 bases and J by 2 bases, with 16 bases between. The CDR3 has 16 amino acids. The germline gives CDR1 LNHNV, CDR2 YYDKDF (reference sequence). The CDR3 DNA reads TGTGCCACCAGTAGGGGGAACAGTGTAAACACCGGGGAGCTGTTTTTT. This encodes CATSRGNSVNTGELFF.

The chain carries TRBV30 and TRBJ2-5; tentatively, D is TRBD1 (5 bases). V was trimmed by 7 bases and J by 4 bases, leaving 19 bases between them. CDR1 is GTSNPN, CDR2 SVGIG, per germline (reference sequence). The CDR3 loop spans 14 amino acids. CDR3 amino acids: CASRWAGSIETQYF. The CDR3 nucleotides are TGTGCCTCAAGATGGGCAGGGTCAATAGAGACCCAGTACTTC.

The V call is TRBV24-1, the J call TRBJ2-5, with TRBD1 as a possible D gene (7 bases). CDR1 is KGHDR, CDR2 SFDVKD, per germline. The CDR3 has 15 residues. V shed 0 bases and J shed 5 bases, with 12 bases lying between them. CDR3 protein: CATSDLQGGKETQYF. DNA of the CDR3: TGTGCCACCAGTGATTTGCAGGGGGGTAAGGAGACCCAGTACTTC.

The chain employs TRBV7-3 and TRBJ2-1, with unresolved D. The CDR3 sequence is 15 residues long. V was clipped by 5 bases and J by 5 bases, with 16 bases between them. Looked up from germline, CDR1 is SGHTA and CDR2 is FQGTGA. The CDR3 sequence is CASSPLVPPDNEQFF. The CDR3, as DNA: TGTGCCAGCAGCCCCCTAGTCCCCCCAGACAATGAGCAGTTCTTC.

The V call is TRBV5-1, the J call TRBJ1-2, with D possibly TRBD1 on 5 matching bases. The germline V and J ends were trimmed by 5 bases and 6 bases, with 20 bases remaining between them. The CDR3 loop spans 15 amino acids. CDR1 and CDR2 from the germline V gene are SGHRS and YFSETQ. In DNA form, the CDR3 reads TGCGCCAGCAGTTCATTGCCCGGGACTCCTAATGGCTACACCTTC. It codes for CASSSLPGTPNGYTF. Together with reference TRBV5-1 and TRBJ1-2, the CDR3 gives the full variable domain: KAGVTQTPRYLIKTRGQQVTLSCSPISGHRSVSWYQQTPGQGLQFLFEYFSETQRNKGNFPGRFSGRQFSNSRSEMNVSTLELGDSALYLCASSSLPGTPNGYTFGSGTRLTVV.

The chain has TRBV3-1 (or the pseudogene TRBV3-2) and TRBJ2-5, with 12 bases fitting TRBD2. The ends lost 4 bases at V and 9 bases at J; junction bases unmatched: 6. The CDR3 has 14 amino acids. Germline values: CDR1 LGHDT, CDR2 YNNKEL (reference sequence). The CDR3 DNA reads TGTGCCAGCAGCCTAGGACTAGCGGGGCTGTCCCAGTACTTC. Translating it yields CASSLGLAGLSQYF.

This rearrangement joins TRBV4-2 to TRBJ2-2; a weak D match, TRBD1 (6 bases). V was shortened by 0 bases and J by 1 base, with 6 bases between the two germline ends. There are 15 residues in the CDR3. In germline, CDR1 is LGHNA, CDR2 YNFKEQ. The CDR3 nucleotides read TGTGCCAGCAGCCAAGAACAGGGGAACACCGGGGAGCTGTTTTTT. Protein sequence: CASSQEQGNTGELFF.